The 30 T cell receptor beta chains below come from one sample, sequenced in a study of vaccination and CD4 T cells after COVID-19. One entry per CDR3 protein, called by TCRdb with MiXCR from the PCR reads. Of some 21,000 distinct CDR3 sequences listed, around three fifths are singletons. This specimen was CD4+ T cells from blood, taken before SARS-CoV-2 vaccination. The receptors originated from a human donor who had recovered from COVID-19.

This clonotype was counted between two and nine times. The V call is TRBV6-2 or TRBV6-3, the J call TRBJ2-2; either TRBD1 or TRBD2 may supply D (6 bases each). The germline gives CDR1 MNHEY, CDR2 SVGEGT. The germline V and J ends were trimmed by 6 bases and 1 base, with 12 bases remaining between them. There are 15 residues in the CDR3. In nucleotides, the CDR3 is TGTGCCAGCAGCCTACAGGGAGGGAACACCGGGGAGCTGTTTTTT. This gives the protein CASSLQGGNTGELFF.

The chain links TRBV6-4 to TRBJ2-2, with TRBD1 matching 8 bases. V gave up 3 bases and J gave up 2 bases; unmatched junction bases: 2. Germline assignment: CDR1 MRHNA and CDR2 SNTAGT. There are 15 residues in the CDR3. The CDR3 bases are TGTGCCAGCAGTGAAGGACAGGGAAACACCGGGGAGCTGTTTTTT. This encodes CASSEGQGNTGELFF.

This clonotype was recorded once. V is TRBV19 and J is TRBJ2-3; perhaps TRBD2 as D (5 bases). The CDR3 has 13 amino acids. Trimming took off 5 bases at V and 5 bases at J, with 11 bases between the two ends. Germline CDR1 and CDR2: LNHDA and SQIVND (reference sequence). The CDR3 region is CASSPLALDTQYF. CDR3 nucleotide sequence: TGTGCCAGTAGTCCTCTAGCCCTAGATACGCAGTATTTT.

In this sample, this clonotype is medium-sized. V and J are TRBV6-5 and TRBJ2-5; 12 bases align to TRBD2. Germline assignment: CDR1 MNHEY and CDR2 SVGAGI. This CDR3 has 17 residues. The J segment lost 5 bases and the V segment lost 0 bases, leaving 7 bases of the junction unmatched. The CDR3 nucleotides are TGTGCCAGCAGTTACTCGGCTAGCGGGAGGGCTGGCGAGACCCAGTACTTC. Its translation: CASSYSASGRAGETQYF.

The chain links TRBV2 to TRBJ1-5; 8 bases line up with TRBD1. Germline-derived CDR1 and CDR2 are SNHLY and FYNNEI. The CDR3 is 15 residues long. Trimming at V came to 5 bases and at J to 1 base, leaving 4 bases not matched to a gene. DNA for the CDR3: TGTGCCAGCAGTTTGGACAGGGTGAGCAATCAGCCCCAGCATTTT. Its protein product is CASSLDRVSNQPQHF.

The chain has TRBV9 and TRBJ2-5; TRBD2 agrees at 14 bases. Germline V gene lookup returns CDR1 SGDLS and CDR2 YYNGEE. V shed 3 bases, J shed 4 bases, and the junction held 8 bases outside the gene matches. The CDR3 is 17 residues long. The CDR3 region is CASSGGLAGDVGETQYF. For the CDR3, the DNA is TGTGCCAGCAGCGGGGGACTAGCGGGAGATGTGGGAGAGACCCAGTACTTC. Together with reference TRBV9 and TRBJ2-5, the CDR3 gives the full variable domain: DSGVTQTPKHLITATGQRVTLRCSPRSGDLSVYWYQQSLDQGLQFLIQYYNGEERAKGNILERFSAQQFPDLHSELNLSSLELGDSALYFCASSGGLAGDVGETQYFGPGTRLLVL.

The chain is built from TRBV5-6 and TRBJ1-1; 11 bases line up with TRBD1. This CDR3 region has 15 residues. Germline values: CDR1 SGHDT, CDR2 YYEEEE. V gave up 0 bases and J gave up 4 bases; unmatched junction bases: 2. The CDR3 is CASSLEDRGPTEAFF. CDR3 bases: TGTGCCAGCAGCTTGGAGGACAGGGGGCCCACTGAAGCTTTCTTT.

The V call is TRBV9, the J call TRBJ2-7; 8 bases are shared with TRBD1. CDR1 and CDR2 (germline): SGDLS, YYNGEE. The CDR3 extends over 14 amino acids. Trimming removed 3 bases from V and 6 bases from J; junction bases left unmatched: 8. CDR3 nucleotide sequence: TGTGCCAGCAGCGGGCAACCCGACAGGGGCGAGCAGTACTTC. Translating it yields CASSGQPDRGEQYF.

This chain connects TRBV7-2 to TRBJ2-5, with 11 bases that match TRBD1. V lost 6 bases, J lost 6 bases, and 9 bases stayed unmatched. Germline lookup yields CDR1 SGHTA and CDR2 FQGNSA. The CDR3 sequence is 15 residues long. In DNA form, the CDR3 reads TGTGCCAGCAGACCAGCGGACAGGGGGCTGAAGACCCAGTACTTC. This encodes CASRPADRGLKTQYF. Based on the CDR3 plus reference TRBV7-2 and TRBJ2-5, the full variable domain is GAGVSQSPSNKVTEKGKDVELRCDPISGHTALYWYRQSLGQGLEFLIYFQGNSAPDKSGLPSDRFSAERTGGSVSTLTIQRTQQEDSAVYLCASRPADRGLKTQYFGPGTRLLVL.

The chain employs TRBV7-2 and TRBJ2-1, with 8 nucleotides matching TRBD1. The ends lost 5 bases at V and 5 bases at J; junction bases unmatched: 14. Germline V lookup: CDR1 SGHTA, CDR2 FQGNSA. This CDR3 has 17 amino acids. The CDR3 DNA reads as TGTGCCAGCAGCAAACTAGGACAGGGTGGACTCCACAATGAGCAGTTCTTC. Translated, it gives CASSKLGQGGLHNEQFF.

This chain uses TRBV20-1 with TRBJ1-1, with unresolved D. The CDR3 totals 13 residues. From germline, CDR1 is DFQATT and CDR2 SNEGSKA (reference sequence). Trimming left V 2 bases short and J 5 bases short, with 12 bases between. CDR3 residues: CSARLSGQTEAFF. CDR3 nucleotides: TGCAGTGCTAGATTGTCCGGGCAGACTGAAGCTTTCTTT.

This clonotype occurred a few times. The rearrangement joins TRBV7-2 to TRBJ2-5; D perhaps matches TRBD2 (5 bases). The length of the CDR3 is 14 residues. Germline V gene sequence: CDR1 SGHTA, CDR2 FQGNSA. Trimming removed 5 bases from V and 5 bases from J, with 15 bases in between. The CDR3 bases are TGTGCCAGCAGCCCCCTGTTCCCGGGGGAGACCCAGTACTTC. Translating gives CASSPLFPGETQYF.

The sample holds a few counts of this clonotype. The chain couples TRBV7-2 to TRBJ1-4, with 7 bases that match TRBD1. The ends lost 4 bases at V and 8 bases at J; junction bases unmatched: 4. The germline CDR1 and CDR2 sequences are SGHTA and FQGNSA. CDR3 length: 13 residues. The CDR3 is CASSSQGREKLFF. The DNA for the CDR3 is TGTGCCAGCAGCTCACAGGGGAGGGAAAAACTGTTTTTT.

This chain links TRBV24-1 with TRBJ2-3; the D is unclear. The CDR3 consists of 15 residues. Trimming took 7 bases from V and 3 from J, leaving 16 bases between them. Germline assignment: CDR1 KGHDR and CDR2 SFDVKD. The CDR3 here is CATSLSAARTDTQYF. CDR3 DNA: TGTGCCACCAGCCTTTCGGCAGCAAGGACAGATACGCAGTATTTT.

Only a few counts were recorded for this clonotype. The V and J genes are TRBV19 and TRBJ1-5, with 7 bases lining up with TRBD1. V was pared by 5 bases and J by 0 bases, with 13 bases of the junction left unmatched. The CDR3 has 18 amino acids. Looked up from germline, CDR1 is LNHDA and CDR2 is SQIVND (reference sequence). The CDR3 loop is CASSLLTPTGNSNQPQHF. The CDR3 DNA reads TGTGCCAGTAGTCTGCTCACACCGACAGGGAATAGCAATCAGCCCCAGCATTTT.

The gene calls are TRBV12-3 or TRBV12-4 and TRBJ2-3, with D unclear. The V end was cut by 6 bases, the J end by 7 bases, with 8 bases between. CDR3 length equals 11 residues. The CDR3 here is CASRKTNTQYF. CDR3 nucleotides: TGTGCCAGCAGAAAAACTAATACGCAGTATTTT.

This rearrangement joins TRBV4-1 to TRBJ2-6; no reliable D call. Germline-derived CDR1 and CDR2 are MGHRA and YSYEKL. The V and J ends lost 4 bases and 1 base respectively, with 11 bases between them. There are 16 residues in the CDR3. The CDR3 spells CASSRSGLSGANVLTF. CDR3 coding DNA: TGCGCCAGCAGCCGTTCGGGTTTGTCTGGGGCCAACGTCCTGACTTTC.

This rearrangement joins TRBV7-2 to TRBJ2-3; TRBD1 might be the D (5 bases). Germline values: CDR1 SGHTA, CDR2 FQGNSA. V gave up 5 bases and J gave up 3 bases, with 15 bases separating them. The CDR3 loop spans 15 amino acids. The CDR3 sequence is CASSKGAVGTDTQYF. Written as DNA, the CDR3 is TGTGCCAGCAGCAAAGGGGCGGTTGGGACAGATACGCAGTATTTT.

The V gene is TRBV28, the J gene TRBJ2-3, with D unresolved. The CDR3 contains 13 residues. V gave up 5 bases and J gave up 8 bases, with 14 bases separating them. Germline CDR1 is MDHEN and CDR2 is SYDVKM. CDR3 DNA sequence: TGTGCCAGCAGTGCCCCGATATCCGGTACGCAGTATTTT. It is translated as CASSAPISGTQYF.

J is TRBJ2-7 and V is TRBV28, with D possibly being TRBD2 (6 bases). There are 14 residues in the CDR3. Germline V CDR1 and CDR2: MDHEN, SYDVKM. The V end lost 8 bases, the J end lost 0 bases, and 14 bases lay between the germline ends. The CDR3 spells CASQRAVSSYEQYF. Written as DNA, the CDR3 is TGTGCCAGCCAGCGGGCCGTAAGCTCCTACGAGCAGTACTTC. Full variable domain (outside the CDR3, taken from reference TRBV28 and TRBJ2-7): DVKVTQSSRYLVKRTGEKVFLECVQDMDHENMFWYRQDPGLGLRLIYFSYDVKMKEKGDIPEGYSVSREKKERFSLILESASTNQTSMYLCASQRAVSSYEQYFGPGTRLTVT.

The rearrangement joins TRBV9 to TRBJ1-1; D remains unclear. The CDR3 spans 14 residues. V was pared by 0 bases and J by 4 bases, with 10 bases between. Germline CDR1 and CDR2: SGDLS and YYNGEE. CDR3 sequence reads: CASSVGTGITEAFF. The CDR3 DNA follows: TGTGCCAGCAGCGTAGGTACGGGTATCACTGAAGCTTTCTTT.

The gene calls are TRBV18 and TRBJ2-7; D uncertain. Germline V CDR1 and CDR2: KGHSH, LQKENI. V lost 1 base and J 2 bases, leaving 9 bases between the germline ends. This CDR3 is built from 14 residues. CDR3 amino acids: CASSPQEGAYEQYF. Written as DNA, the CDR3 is TGTGCCAGCTCACCACAGGAAGGAGCCTACGAGCAGTACTTC.

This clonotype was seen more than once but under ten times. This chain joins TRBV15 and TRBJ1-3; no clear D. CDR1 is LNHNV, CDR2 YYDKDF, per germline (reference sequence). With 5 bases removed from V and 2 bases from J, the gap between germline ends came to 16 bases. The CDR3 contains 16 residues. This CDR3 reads CATSPLDVSAGNTIYF. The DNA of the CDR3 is TGTGCCACCAGCCCCCTGGATGTCAGTGCTGGAAACACCATATATTTT.

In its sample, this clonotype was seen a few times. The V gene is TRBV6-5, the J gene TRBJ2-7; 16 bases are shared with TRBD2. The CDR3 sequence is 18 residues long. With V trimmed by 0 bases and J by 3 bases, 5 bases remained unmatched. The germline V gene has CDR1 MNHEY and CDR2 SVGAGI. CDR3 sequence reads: CASSYSSGLAGGNYEQYF. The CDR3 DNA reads TGTGCCAGCAGTTACTCCTCGGGACTAGCGGGAGGGAACTACGAGCAGTACTTC.

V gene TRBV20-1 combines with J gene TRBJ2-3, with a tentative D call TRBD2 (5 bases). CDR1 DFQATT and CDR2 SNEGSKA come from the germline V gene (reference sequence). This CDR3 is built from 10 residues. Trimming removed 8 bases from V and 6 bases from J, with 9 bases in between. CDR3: CSPTGDTQYF. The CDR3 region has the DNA TGCAGTCCTACGGGGGATACGCAGTATTTT.

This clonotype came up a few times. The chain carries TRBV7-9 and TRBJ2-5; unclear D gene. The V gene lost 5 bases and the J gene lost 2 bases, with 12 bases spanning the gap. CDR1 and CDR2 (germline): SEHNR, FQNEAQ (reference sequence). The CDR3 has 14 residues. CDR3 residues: CASSPVGNQETQYF. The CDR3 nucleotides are TGTGCCAGCAGCCCCGTCGGAAATCAAGAGACCCAGTACTTC. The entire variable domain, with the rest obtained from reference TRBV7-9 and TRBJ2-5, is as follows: DTGVSQNPRHKITKRGQNVTFRCDPISEHNRLYWYRQTLGQGPEFLTYFQNEAQLEKSRLLSDRFSAERPKGSFSTLEIQRTEQGDSAMYLCASSPVGNQETQYFGPGTRLLVL.

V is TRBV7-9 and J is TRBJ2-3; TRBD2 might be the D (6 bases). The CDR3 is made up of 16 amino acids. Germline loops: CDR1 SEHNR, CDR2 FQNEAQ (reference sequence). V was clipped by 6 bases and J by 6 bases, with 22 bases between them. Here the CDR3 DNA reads TGTGCCAGCAGACCGAGAGGCGGGACCAAGCGGGATACGCAGTATTTT. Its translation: CASRPRGGTKRDTQYF.

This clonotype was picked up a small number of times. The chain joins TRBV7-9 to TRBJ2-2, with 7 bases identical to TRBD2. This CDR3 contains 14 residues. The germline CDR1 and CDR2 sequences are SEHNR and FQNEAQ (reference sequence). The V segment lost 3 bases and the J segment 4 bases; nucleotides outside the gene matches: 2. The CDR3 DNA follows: TGTGCCAGCAGCTTGGGGGGGTCCACCGGGGAGCTGTTTTTT. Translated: CASSLGGSTGELFF.

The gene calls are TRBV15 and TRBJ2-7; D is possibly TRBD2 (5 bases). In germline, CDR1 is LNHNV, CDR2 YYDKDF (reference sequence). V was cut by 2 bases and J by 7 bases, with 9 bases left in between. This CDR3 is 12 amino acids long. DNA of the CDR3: TGTGCCACCAGCAGAACGGCGGGTGAGCAGTACTTC. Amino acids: CATSRTAGEQYF.

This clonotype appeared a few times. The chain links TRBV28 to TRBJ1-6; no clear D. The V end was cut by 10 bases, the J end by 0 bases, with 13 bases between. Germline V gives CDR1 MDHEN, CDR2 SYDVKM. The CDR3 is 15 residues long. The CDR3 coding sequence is TGTGCCACGAAGGGTCCCAGCTCCTATAATTCACCCCTCCACTTT. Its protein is CATKGPSSYNSPLHF.